The rows below give T cell receptor beta chains drawn from one sample of a study of blood T cell repertoires in COVID-19. Repertoires were generated with immunoSEQ multiplex PCR, while TCRdb's copy carries only in-frame clones and drops some. The table has over 250,000 clones, 80% to 90% seen once. Specimen: PBMCs or T cells enriched from blood (not recorded which). The source is a man aged 30 to 39 with acute COVID-19. The CDR3 runs from the conserved cysteine through the conserved F or W. Fields, in order: CDR3 length, clone size, J gene, D gene, V gene, CDR3 protein, CDR3 DNA. The D gene is left open where the match is weak. Not every row has a clone size; where given, it reads once, few, many or a size class.

CDR3 length: 12
clone size: -
J gene: TRBJ1-2
D gene: -
V gene: TRBV5-8
CDR3 protein: CASSLSRGGYTF
CDR3 DNA: TGTGCCAGCAGCTTGTCCCGCGGTGGCTACACCTTC

CDR3 length: 14
clone size: -
J gene: TRBJ2-3
D gene: -
V gene: TRBV19
CDR3 protein: CASSIFGSTDTQYF
CDR3 DNA: TGTGCCAGTAGTATCTTCGGGAGCACAGATACGCAGTATTTT

CDR3 length: 14
clone size: -
J gene: TRBJ1-6
D gene: -
V gene: TRBV7-2
CDR3 protein: CASSLFRGDSPLHF
CDR3 DNA: TGTGCCAGCAGCTTGTTTCGCGGGGATTCACCCCTCCACTTT

CDR3 length: 14
clone size: -
J gene: TRBJ1-2
D gene: -
V gene: TRBV5-1
CDR3 protein: CASSLGGSNYGYTF
CDR3 DNA: TGCGCCAGCAGCTTGGGTGGCAGTAACTATGGCTACACCTTC

CDR3 length: 15
clone size: -
J gene: TRBJ1-1
D gene: -
V gene: TRBV6-5
CDR3 protein: CASSYSSRGPKWAFF
CDR3 DNA: TGTGCCAGCAGTTACTCGTCCAGGGGCCCGAAATGGGCTTTCTTT

CDR3 length: 15
clone size: once
J gene: TRBJ1-1
D gene: -
V gene: TRBV19
CDR3 protein: CASSILPAENTEAFF
CDR3 DNA: TGTGCCAGTAGTATACTCCCCGCAGAGAACACTGAAGCTTTCTTT

CDR3 length: 14
clone size: -
J gene: TRBJ1-2
D gene: -
V gene: TRBV5-8
CDR3 protein: CASSSDSHRYGYTF
CDR3 DNA: TGTGCCAGCAGCTCGGACAGTCATCGCTATGGCTACACCTTC

CDR3 length: 14
clone size: once
J gene: TRBJ2-6
D gene: -
V gene: TRBV11-2
CDR3 protein: CASSSQAGANVLTF
CDR3 DNA: TGTGCCAGCAGCTCCCAAGCGGGGGCCAACGTCCTGACTTTC

CDR3 length: 13
clone size: -
J gene: TRBJ2-3
D gene: -
V gene: TRBV5-1
CDR3 protein: CASSLKGDDTQYF
CDR3 DNA: TGTGCCAGCAGCCTAAAGGGGGATGATACGCAGTATTTT

CDR3 length: 15
clone size: -
J gene: TRBJ1-5
D gene: -
V gene: TRBV5-1
CDR3 protein: CASSLDGQSNQPQHF
CDR3 DNA: TGCGCCAGCAGCTTGGATGGGCAGAGCAATCAGCCCCAGCATTTT

CDR3 length: 15
clone size: -
J gene: TRBJ1-3
D gene: -
V gene: TRBV5-6
CDR3 protein: CASSLEAGTGNTIYF
CDR3 DNA: TGTGCCAGCAGCTTGGAGGCAGGGACTGGAAACACCATATATTTT

CDR3 length: 16
clone size: -
J gene: TRBJ2-3
D gene: TRBD2
V gene: TRBV28
CDR3 protein: CASSLFASGTGDTQYF
CDR3 DNA: TGTGCCAGCAGTTTATTCGCTAGCGGGACGGGGGATACGCAGTATTTT

CDR3 length: 15
clone size: -
J gene: TRBJ1-2
D gene: -
V gene: TRBV6-5
CDR3 protein: CASSYSGLKNYGYTF
CDR3 DNA: TGTGCCAGCAGTTACTCGGGACTGAAGAACTATGGCTACACCTTC

CDR3 length: 13
clone size: once
J gene: TRBJ1-2
D gene: TRBD1
V gene: TRBV19
CDR3 protein: CASIRDRGSGYTF
CDR3 DNA: TGTGCCAGTATCCGAGACAGGGGGAGCGGCTACACCTTC

CDR3 length: 15
clone size: -
J gene: TRBJ1-1
D gene: -
V gene: TRBV5-1
CDR3 protein: CASSSLDSQNTEAFF
CDR3 DNA: TGCGCCAGCAGCTCGTTGGACAGCCAGAACACTGAAGCTTTCTTT

CDR3 length: 15
clone size: -
J gene: TRBJ1-1
D gene: -
V gene: TRBV5-8
CDR3 protein: CASSLSGDLNTEAFF
CDR3 DNA: TGTGCCAGCAGCTTGTCAGGGGATTTGAACACTGAAGCTTTCTTT

CDR3 length: 14
clone size: -
J gene: TRBJ2-1
D gene: TRBD2
V gene: TRBV25-1
CDR3 protein: CASSALAGPNEQFF
CDR3 DNA: TGTGCCAGCAGTGCCCTAGCGGGACCCAATGAGCAGTTCTTC

CDR3 length: 15
clone size: -
J gene: TRBJ2-1
D gene: -
V gene: TRBV6-5
CDR3 protein: CATRHRWAGSNEQFF
CDR3 DNA: TGTGCCACCCGCCACCGGTGGGCGGGTAGTAATGAGCAGTTCTTC

CDR3 length: 13
clone size: -
J gene: TRBJ2-5
D gene: TRBD1
V gene: TRBV6-2/TRBV6-3
CDR3 protein: CASSDREGETQYF
CDR3 DNA: TGTGCCAGCAGCGACAGGGAAGGAGAGACCCAGTACTTC

CDR3 length: 9
clone size: -
J gene: TRBJ2-1
D gene: -
V gene: TRBV29-1
CDR3 protein: CSFDGGEFF
CDR3 DNA: TGCAGCTTTGACGGGGGTGAGTTCTTC

CDR3 length: 17
clone size: -
J gene: TRBJ2-1
D gene: TRBD2
V gene: TRBV27
CDR3 protein: CASSAGHGRDLYNEQFF
CDR3 DNA: TGTGCCAGCAGTGCCGGTCACGGGAGGGACCTCTACAATGAGCAGTTCTTC

CDR3 length: 13
clone size: -
J gene: TRBJ1-3
D gene: -
V gene: TRBV7-2
CDR3 protein: CASSFKGGNTIYF
CDR3 DNA: TGTGCCAGCAGCTTTAAGGGGGGAAACACCATATATTTT

CDR3 length: 12
clone size: -
J gene: TRBJ1-5
D gene: -
V gene: TRBV19
CDR3 protein: CASSIVNQPQHF
CDR3 DNA: TGTGCCAGTAGTATAGTAAATCAGCCCCAGCATTTT

CDR3 length: 14
clone size: -
J gene: TRBJ2-3
D gene: TRBD2
V gene: TRBV19
CDR3 protein: CASKASGRTDTQYF
CDR3 DNA: TGTGCCAGTAAGGCTAGCGGGCGCACAGATACGCAGTATTTT

CDR3 length: 14
clone size: -
J gene: TRBJ2-1
D gene: TRBD2
V gene: TRBV3-1/TRBV3-2
CDR3 protein: CASRRTSGRNEQFF
CDR3 DNA: TGTGCCAGCAGGCGGACTAGCGGGAGGAATGAGCAGTTCTTC

CDR3 length: 16
clone size: -
J gene: TRBJ2-5
D gene: TRBD1
V gene: TRBV5-4
CDR3 protein: CASSPAGQASRETQYF
CDR3 DNA: TGTGCCAGCAGCCCAGCCGGACAGGCAAGCAGGGAGACCCAGTACTTC

CDR3 length: 14
clone size: -
J gene: TRBJ2-1
D gene: TRBD1
V gene: TRBV5-1
CDR3 protein: CASSLIKGASEQFF
CDR3 DNA: TGCGCCAGCAGCTTGATTAAGGGGGCCAGTGAGCAGTTCTTC

CDR3 length: 14
clone size: -
J gene: TRBJ1-6
D gene: -
V gene: TRBV11-2
CDR3 protein: CASSKGGYNSPLHF
CDR3 DNA: TGTGCCAGCAGCAAGGGAGGTTATAATTCACCCCTCCACTTT

CDR3 length: 14
clone size: once
J gene: TRBJ1-4
D gene: -
V gene: TRBV14
CDR3 protein: CASQPGSGVEKLFF
CDR3 DNA: TGTGCCAGCCAACCAGGGTCGGGTGTTGAAAAACTGTTTTTT

CDR3 length: 16
clone size: -
J gene: TRBJ2-1
D gene: TRBD2
V gene: TRBV4-1
CDR3 protein: CASSRRTSGNYNEQFF
CDR3 DNA: TGCGCCAGCAGCCGCCGTACTAGCGGGAACTACAATGAGCAGTTCTTC

CDR3 length: 13
clone size: -
J gene: TRBJ1-4
D gene: -
V gene: TRBV7-8
CDR3 protein: CASSFQGSEKLFF
CDR3 DNA: TGTGCCAGCAGCTTCCAGGGAAGCGAAAAACTGTTTTTT

CDR3 length: 16
clone size: -
J gene: TRBJ1-2
D gene: TRBD1
V gene: TRBV19
CDR3 protein: CASSIPIDRADYGYTF
CDR3 DNA: TGTGCCAGTAGCATCCCCATCGACAGGGCGGACTATGGCTACACCTTC

CDR3 length: 15
clone size: -
J gene: TRBJ1-1
D gene: -
V gene: TRBV19
CDR3 protein: CASSIHSGEKPEAFF
CDR3 DNA: TGTGCCAGTAGTATCCACTCAGGGGAGAAGCCTGAAGCTTTCTTT

CDR3 length: 13
clone size: -
J gene: TRBJ1-2
D gene: -
V gene: TRBV24-1
CDR3 protein: CATSRGFNYGYTF
CDR3 DNA: TGTGCCACCAGCCGGGGGTTCAACTATGGCTACACCTTC

CDR3 length: 16
clone size: many
J gene: TRBJ2-3
D gene: TRBD2
V gene: TRBV7-9
CDR3 protein: CASSSRTSSSTDTQYF
CDR3 DNA: TGTGCCAGCAGCTCCCGGACTAGCTCTAGCACAGATACGCAGTATTTT

CDR3 length: 15
clone size: -
J gene: TRBJ2-3
D gene: TRBD2
V gene: TRBV18
CDR3 protein: CASSPRREGTDTQYF
CDR3 DNA: TGTGCCAGCTCACCACGGCGGGAGGGCACAGATACGCAGTATTTT

CDR3 length: 16
clone size: -
J gene: TRBJ2-2
D gene: TRBD1
V gene: TRBV5-6
CDR3 protein: CASSVGDRGHTGELFF
CDR3 DNA: TGTGCCAGCAGCGTAGGGGACAGGGGCCACACCGGGGAGCTGTTTTTT

CDR3 length: 18
clone size: -
J gene: TRBJ2-2
D gene: TRBD2
V gene: TRBV9
CDR3 protein: CASSVVGSGGTNTGELFF
CDR3 DNA: TGTGCCAGCAGCGTAGTCGGTAGCGGGGGCACGAACACCGGGGAGCTGTTTTTT

CDR3 length: 13
clone size: -
J gene: TRBJ1-4
D gene: -
V gene: TRBV30
CDR3 protein: CAWTQGLNEKLFF
CDR3 DNA: TGTGCCTGGACCCAGGGTCTTAATGAAAAACTGTTTTTT

CDR3 length: 17
clone size: -
J gene: TRBJ2-3
D gene: TRBD2
V gene: TRBV27
CDR3 protein: CASSYLGLAGGKDTQYF
CDR3 DNA: TGTGCCAGCAGTTATCTGGGACTAGCGGGGGGGAAAGATACGCAGTATTTT

CDR3 length: 17
clone size: -
J gene: TRBJ2-1
D gene: -
V gene: TRBV5-3
CDR3 protein: CARSFVEGLSSYNEQFF
CDR3 DNA: TGTGCCAGAAGCTTCGTGGAGGGCTTGAGCTCCTACAATGAGCAGTTCTTC

CDR3 length: 13
clone size: -
J gene: TRBJ1-3
D gene: -
V gene: TRBV6-5
CDR3 protein: CASSLEIGNTIYF
CDR3 DNA: TGTGCCAGCAGTTTAGAGATAGGAAACACCATATATTTT

CDR3 length: 19
clone size: -
J gene: TRBJ2-1
D gene: TRBD2
V gene: TRBV11-2
CDR3 protein: CASSPRWASGGSSYNEQFF
CDR3 DNA: TGTGCCAGCAGCCCTAGGTGGGCTAGCGGGGGGTCTTCCTACAATGAGCAGTTCTTC

CDR3 length: 16
clone size: -
J gene: TRBJ1-5
D gene: -
V gene: TRBV4-1
CDR3 protein: CASSQAEGGGNQPQHF
CDR3 DNA: TGCGCCAGCAGCCAAGCGGAGGGCGGAGGGAATCAGCCCCAGCATTTT

CDR3 length: 14
clone size: -
J gene: TRBJ2-2
D gene: -
V gene: TRBV10-1
CDR3 protein: CASSDAVESGELFF
CDR3 DNA: TGCGCCAGCAGTGACGCCGTGGAGTCCGGGGAGCTGTTTTTT

CDR3 length: 13
clone size: -
J gene: TRBJ1-1
D gene: -
V gene: TRBV6-4
CDR3 protein: CASSDSTQGKAFF
CDR3 DNA: TGTGCCAGCAGTGACTCGACCCAGGGGAAAGCTTTCTTT

CDR3 length: 13
clone size: -
J gene: TRBJ1-2
D gene: TRBD1
V gene: TRBV3-1/TRBV3-2
CDR3 protein: CASSRGQGYGYTF
CDR3 DNA: TGTGCCAGCAGCCGCGGACAGGGTTATGGCTACACCTTC